The T cell receptor beta chain described here comes from a study of T cell changes during pregnancy in multiple sclerosis. In this sample, this clone turned up once. Method: immunoSEQ multiplex PCR; TCRdb's copy keeps in-frame clones and lacks some. The sample holds some 39,000 clones, just over 90% seen once. Germline loops: CDR1 LNHDA, CDR2 SQIVND (reference sequence). V lost 5 bases and J 9 bases, leaving 11 bases between the germline ends. This CDR3 comprises 12 residues. This specimen consisted of CD4+ T cells from peripheral blood mononuclear cells, obtained in the third trimester of pregnancy. This TCR was sampled from a female donor in good health, enrolled as a control in a pregnancy study. This chain joins TRBV19 and TRBJ1-3; tentative D call: TRBD1 (6 bases). CDR3 DNA sequence: TGTGCCAGTAGTGGGGGCAGAGGCACCATATATTTT. Protein: CASSGGRGTIYF.